The 24 T cell receptor beta chains below were found in one sample sequenced in a study of T cell changes during pregnancy in multiple sclerosis. Assay: immunoSEQ multiplex PCR; the TCRdb copy retains only in-frame clones and omits some. The repertoire holds approximately 44,000 clones, with 92% as singletons. Here the sequenced sample was CD4+ T cells from peripheral blood mononuclear cells, taken in the third trimester of pregnancy. These receptor sequences come from a female donor with multiple sclerosis, enrolled in a pregnancy study.

Here the CDR3 reads CASSNGLAGVRETQYF. CDR3 bases: TGTGCCAGCAGCAACGGACTAGCGGGAGTACGAGAGACCCAGTACTTC. The J gene is TRBJ2-5, the V gene TRBV5-4; 13 bases line up with TRBD2. Germline values: CDR1 SGHNT, CDR2 YYREEE (reference sequence). V trimming: 4 bases; J trimming: 4 bases; junction bases outside the gene matches: 7. CDR3 length equals 16 residues.

The chain recombines TRBV7-2 with TRBJ1-1; D call uncertain. V was shortened by 1 base and J by 1 base, with 22 bases between the two germline ends. CDR1 is SGHTA and CDR2 is FQGNSA in the germline V gene. CDR3 length: 19 residues. DNA of the CDR3: TGTGCCAGCAGCTTAGATCCTTTGTATTGGCAGGCCACGAACACTGAAGCTTTCTTT. This translates into CASSLDPLYWQATNTEAFF.

The chain joins TRBV7-8 to TRBJ1-5; the match to TRBD1 covers 8 bases. V was clipped by 4 bases and J by 4 bases; unmatched bases: 9. Germline CDR1 SGHVS, CDR2 FQNEAQ. This CDR3 is 16 amino acids long. The CDR3, as DNA: TGTGCCAGCAGCTCTAGGGACAGGACATTAAATCAGCCCCAGCATTTT. It translates to CASSSRDRTLNQPQHF.

J is TRBJ1-3 and V is TRBV18; D gene unclear. Looked up from germline, CDR1 is KGHSH and CDR2 is LQKENI. This CDR3 region has 14 residues. V lost 2 bases and J lost 1, with 6 bases in between. The CDR3 loop reads CASSPLQSGNTIYF. In DNA, the CDR3 is TGTGCCAGCTCACCATTACAGTCTGGAAACACCATATATTTT.

About this clone itself: The same CDR3 arises from other DNA sequences in this sample as well. The chain combines TRBV5-4 with TRBJ1-2; 8 bases line up with TRBD1. The V segment lost 5 bases and the J segment 3 bases; nucleotides outside the gene matches: 6. The CDR3 sequence is 14 residues long. CDR1 and CDR2 (germline): SGHNT, YYREEE (reference sequence). The CDR3 spells CASSSGGADYGYTF. The CDR3 DNA reads TGTGCCAGCAGTTCAGGGGGCGCGGACTATGGCTACACCTTC.

This clone was detected only once. The CDR3 loop reads CASSLVGRGEGNTIYF. CDR3 nucleotide sequence: TGTGCCAGCAGCTTAGTGGGCAGGGGTGAGGGAAACACCATATATTTT. This chain links TRBV7-6 with TRBJ1-3; D possibly corresponds to TRBD1 (6 bases). This CDR3 region has 16 residues. The V gene's germline CDR1 is SGHVS and CDR2 FNYEAQ. Trimming cost V 1 base and J 4 bases, with 14 bases left between them.

The V call is TRBV5-1, the J call TRBJ1-2; 7 bases agree with TRBD1. CDR1 and CDR2 (germline): SGHRS, YFSETQ. The CDR3 has 18 residues. With V trimmed by 8 bases and J by 2 bases, 21 bases remained unmatched. The CDR3 loop is CASGGGTDRDPRNYGYTF. The CDR3 nucleotides are TGCGCCAGTGGGGGTGGAACCGACAGGGACCCGCGAAACTATGGCTACACCTTC.

The chain has TRBV5-5 and TRBJ1-2; TRBD1 aligns across 9 bases. Germline trimming cut 4 bases from V and 4 bases from J; bases unmatched to any gene: 8. CDR3 size: 15 residues. CDR1 is SGHKS, CDR2 YYEKEE, per germline (reference sequence). CDR3 DNA: TGTGCCAGCAGCAATCAACAGGGGGCGGTCTATGGCTACACCTTC. Amino acid sequence: CASSNQQGAVYGYTF. Full variable domain (outside the CDR3, taken from reference TRBV5-5 and TRBJ1-2): DAGVTQSPTHLIKTRGQQVTLRCSPISGHKSVSWYQQVLGQGPQFIFQYYEKEERGRGNFPDRFSARQFPNYSSELNVNALLLGDSALYLCASSNQQGAVYGYTFGSGTRLTVV.

The rearrangement joins TRBV18 to TRBJ2-3, with 7 bases identical to TRBD1. The CDR3 runs 15 residues. The germline gives CDR1 KGHSH, CDR2 LQKENI. Losses at the gene ends were 1 base for V and 3 bases for J; bases not matched to a gene: 4. As DNA, the CDR3 is TGTGCCAGCTCACCACGGAGACAGGGTACAGATACGCAGTATTTT. Translation gives CASSPRRQGTDTQYF. Full variable domain (remainder filled in from reference TRBV18 and TRBJ2-3): NAGVMQNPRHLVRRRGQEARLRCSPMKGHSHVYWYRQLPEEGLKFMVYLQKENIIDESGMPKERFSAEFPKEGPSILRIQQVVRGDSAAYFCASSPRRQGTDTQYFGPGTRLTVL.

This rearrangement joins TRBV11-3 to TRBJ2-7, with 7 positions matching TRBD2. The ends lost 5 bases at V and 2 bases at J; junction bases unmatched: 15. Germline CDR1 reads SGHNT; CDR2 reads YENEEA. CDR3 length: 17 amino acids. CDR3 region: CASSPGGEGGRAYEQYF. For the CDR3, the DNA is TGTGCCAGCAGCCCCGGAGGGGAGGGAGGCCGAGCCTACGAGCAGTACTTC.

This chain connects TRBV27 to TRBJ2-5; 8 bases are a match to TRBD1. The last part of the DNA fits TRBJ2-7 better; the J call may be wrong. In germline, CDR1 is MNHEY, CDR2 SMNVEV (reference sequence). The CDR3 has 15 residues. The CDR3 reads CASSLSRTGNYEQYF. CDR3 in DNA: TGTGCCAGCAGTTTATCCCGGACAGGGAACTACGAGCAGTACTTC.

The chain is built from TRBV11-2 and TRBJ2-3, with 14 bases lining up with TRBD2. The CDR3 has 20 amino acids. V dropped 0 bases and J dropped 0; count of bases not matched to a gene: 8. In germline, CDR1 is SGHAT, CDR2 FQNNGV. The CDR3 DNA follows: TGTGCCAGCAGCTTAGACCACGGGACTAGCGGGAGTGGTAGCACAGATACGCAGTATTTT. Amino acids: CASSLDHGTSGSGSTDTQYF. The entire variable domain, with the rest obtained from reference TRBV11-2 and TRBJ2-3, is as follows: EAGVAQSPRYKIIEKRQSVAFWCNPISGHATLYWYQQILGQGPKLLIQFQNNGVVDDSQLPKDRFSAERLKGVDSTLKIQPAKLEDSAVYLCASSLDHGTSGSGSTDTQYFGPGTRLTVL.

The chain links TRBV7-9 to TRBJ2-3; the match to TRBD2 covers 11 bases. V lost 5 bases and J lost 5; bases outside the gene matches: 12. The CDR3 runs 17 residues. CDR1 is SEHNR, CDR2 FQNEAQ, per germline (reference sequence). The DNA for the CDR3 is TGTGCCAGCAGCGATCACTTACTAGCGGGAGTTTTAGATACGCAGTATTTT. Encoded protein: CASSDHLLAGVLDTQYF.

The V gene is TRBV11-2, the J gene TRBJ2-3; 9 positions agree with TRBD2. J lost 5 bases, V lost 1 base, and 7 bases had no gene match. This CDR3 spans 16 amino acids. Germline V gives CDR1 SGHAT, CDR2 FQNNGV. The CDR3 is CASSLVIAGVKDTQYF. Written as DNA, the CDR3 is TGTGCCAGCAGCTTAGTGATAGCGGGAGTCAAAGATACGCAGTATTTT.

This chain uses TRBV4-2 with TRBJ1-3, with a tentative D call TRBD1 (6 bases). Per the germline V gene, CDR1 is LGHNA and CDR2 is YNFKEQ. The CDR3 is 18 amino acids. The V end lost 0 bases, the J end lost 4 bases, and 19 bases lay between the germline ends. The CDR3 spells CASSQEGRGFVSGNTIYF. The CDR3 DNA reads TGTGCCAGCAGCCAAGAGGGCAGGGGATTTGTATCCGGAAACACCATATATTTT.

The J gene is TRBJ2-3, the V gene TRBV19, with D perhaps TRBD1 (5 bases). Trimming pared 2 bases from V and 3 bases from J, leaving 12 bases between. The CDR3 spans 15 residues. The germline CDR1 and CDR2 sequences are LNHDA and SQIVND (reference sequence). The CDR3 region has the DNA TGTGCCAGTAGTATACGTGACAGAACTACAGATACGCAGTATTTT. Translating it yields CASSIRDRTTDTQYF.

This clone was seen a few times. The chain uses TRBV10-2 and TRBJ2-1, with D unresolved. The germline CDR1 and CDR2 sequences are WSHSY and SAAADI. The CDR3 sequence is 13 residues long. V shed 2 bases and J shed 16 bases, with 18 bases lying between them. CDR3 sequence: CASSENGVLSRFF. Written as DNA, the CDR3 is TGCGCCAGCAGTGAGAATGGAGTTCTATCCCGATTCTTC.

The CDR3 sequence is CASLQGRETEAFF. Written as DNA, the CDR3 is TGTGCCAGCCTACAGGGAAGGGAGACTGAAGCTTTCTTT. The genes are TRBV19 and TRBJ1-1, with D possibly being TRBD1 (6 bases). The CDR3 has 13 residues. Trimming removed 9 bases at V and 5 bases at J, with 16 bases between. The germline CDR1 and CDR2 sequences are LNHDA and SQIVND (reference sequence).

The chain links TRBV30 to TRBJ1-5; 10 positions agree with TRBD1. The CDR3 totals 16 residues. V trimming: 1 base; J trimming: 0 bases; junction bases outside the gene matches: 3. Germline lookup yields CDR1 GTSNPN and CDR2 SVGIG (reference sequence). DNA for the CDR3: TGTGCCTGGAGTGGGACAGGGGGATATAGCAATCAGCCCCAGCATTTT. It yields the protein CAWSGTGGYSNQPQHF. The full variable domain, completed using reference TRBV30 and TRBJ1-5, is SQTIHQWPATLVQPVGSPLSLECTVEGTSNPNLYWYRQAAGRGLQLLFYSVGIGQISSEVPQNLSASRPQDRQFILSSKKLLLSDSGFYLCAWSGTGGYSNQPQHFGDGTRLSIL.

The CDR3 spells CAISENTLLGAGYTF. CDR3 bases: TGTGCCATCAGTGAGAATACTCTCCTGGGGGCTGGCTACACCTTC. This chain joins TRBV10-3 and TRBJ1-2, with a tentative D call TRBD1 (6 bases). Germline CDR1 ENHRY, CDR2 SYGVKD. The V end lost 2 bases, the J end lost 7 bases, and 17 bases lay between the germline ends. The CDR3 loop spans 15 amino acids.

The chain has TRBV5-4 and TRBJ2-7; tentatively, D is TRBD2 (6 bases). This CDR3 is built from 15 residues. CDR1 and CDR2 (germline): SGHNT, YYREEE (reference sequence). Trimming shortened V by 5 bases and J by 3 bases, and 18 bases separated the two germline ends. This CDR3 is CASRLDLALNYEQYF. CDR3 nucleotides: TGTGCCAGCAGGCTAGACCTAGCGCTAAACTACGAGCAGTACTTC.

The chain uses TRBV25-1 and TRBJ1-3; 7 nucleotides match TRBD1. J gave up 4 bases and V 4 bases, and 7 bases lay outside the gene matches. Germline V gene lookup returns CDR1 MGHDK and CDR2 SYGVNS. The CDR3 loop spans 15 amino acids. CDR3 loop: CASSATGALGNTIYF. The CDR3 DNA reads TGTGCCAGCAGTGCCACAGGGGCTTTGGGAAACACCATATATTTT.

The chain combines TRBV9 with TRBJ2-7, with a weak D call TRBD2 (6 bases). Germline-derived CDR1 and CDR2 are SGDLS and YYNGEE. V was shortened by 3 bases and J by 0 bases, with 13 bases between the two germline ends. This CDR3 contains 15 residues. The CDR3 is CASSARDSSSYEQYF. The CDR3, as DNA: TGTGCCAGCAGCGCCCGGGACTCTTCCTCCTACGAGCAGTACTTC.

The chain is built from TRBV19 and TRBJ2-1; 9 nucleotides align to TRBD2. The CDR3 is 13 amino acids. The V and J ends lost 4 bases and 15 bases, in that order; junction bases with no gene match: 10. Germline V gene sequence: CDR1 LNHDA, CDR2 SQIVND (reference sequence). CDR3 nucleotide sequence: TGTGCCAGTAGTACCGGGGTAGCGGGAGAGTGGTTCTTC. The encoded protein is CASSTGVAGEWFF.